This TCR beta chain comes out of a study of blood T cell repertoires in COVID-19. Study as a whole: The analysed material was cDNA or gDNA that came from T cells, B-cell-depleted T cells, or PBMCs.

The data were produced by immunoSEQ multiplex PCR, yet TCRdb's version contains in-frame clones alone and is incomplete. The sample gives 200,000 to 300,000 clones, roughly nine tenths of which show up once; approximately 7.9% is in the top ten. CDR1 ENHRY and CDR2 SYGVKD come from the germline V gene. V dropped 3 bases and J dropped 5; count of bases not matched to a gene: 14. The CDR3 spans 17 residues. Only a few counts were recorded for this clone. This receptor was obtained from a man aged 55-75 years who had recovered from COVID-19. Sample: peripheral blood. The chain links TRBV10-3 to TRBJ2-7; TRBD1 matches at 9 bases. CDR3 sequence: CAISDSDRGSPLDEQYV. The CDR3, as DNA: TGTGCCATCAGTGATAGCGACAGGGGGTCCCCCTTAGACGAGCAGTACGTC.